This T cell receptor (beta chain) emerged from a study of response to subunit inactivated influenza vaccine. V lost 3 bases to trimming and J lost 4 bases; unmatched junction nucleotides: 4. CDR1 is DFQATT and CDR2 is SNEGSKA in the germline V gene (reference sequence). CDR3 length: 15 residues. The study's findings and limits: The authors put forward the suggestion that each seasonal influenza vaccination may bring in only a limited number of new T cells.

TCRdb itself ran the RT-PCR reads through MiXCR, one entry per CDR3 protein. This sample has about 700,000 distinct CDR3 sequences; about 15% occur once, and the top ten carry 6% to 9.5%. Ten or more counts support this clonotype. What it recognizes is unknown. The sample consisted of PBMCs from blood, taken 14 days before vaccination. This sequence was found in a man between 50 and 59 years old who received an inactivated influenza vaccine. The chain employs TRBV20-1 and TRBJ2-1, with TRBD2 matching 12 bases. CDR3 sequence (DNA): TGCAGTGCTAGGAGGACTAGCGGGGTTTACAATGAGCAGTTCTTC. Its translation: CSARRTSGVYNEQFF.